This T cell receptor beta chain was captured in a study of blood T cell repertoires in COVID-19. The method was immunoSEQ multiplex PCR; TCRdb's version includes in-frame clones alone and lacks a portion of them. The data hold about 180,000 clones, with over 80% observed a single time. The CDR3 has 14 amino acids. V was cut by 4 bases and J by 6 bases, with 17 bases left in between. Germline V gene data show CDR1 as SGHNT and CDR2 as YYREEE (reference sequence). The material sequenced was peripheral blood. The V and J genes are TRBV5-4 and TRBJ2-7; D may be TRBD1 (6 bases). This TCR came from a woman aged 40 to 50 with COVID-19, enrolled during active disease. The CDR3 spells CASSKQGWVGEQYF. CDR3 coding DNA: TGTGCCAGCAGCAAACAGGGATGGGTTGGCGAGCAGTACTTC.